The present T cell receptor beta chain was sequenced within a study of shared clonotypes between healthy human individuals. J gave up 1 base and V 3 bases, and 4 bases lay outside the gene matches. Looked up from germline, CDR1 is SGHKS and CDR2 is YYEKEE (reference sequence). This CDR3 has 14 residues. Produced via immunoSEQ multiplex PCR; TCRdb's table is partial and in-frame only. The table records 550,000 to 850,000 clones, approximately 79% of them present only once. The TCR sequence derives from a woman aged 25 to 39 in good health. Sequenced input: memory CD4+ T cells sorted from blood. Subset reported: CD45RA-negative fraction. The chain joins TRBV5-5 to TRBJ2-7, with TRBD1 matching 7 bases. CDR3 DNA sequence: TGTGCCAGCAGCTATGGACAGGTATCCTACGAGCAGTACTTC. Translated, it gives CASSYGQVSYEQYF.